This passage covers 28 T cell receptor beta chains from one sample sequenced in a study of T cell changes during pregnancy in multiple sclerosis. This table comes from immunoSEQ multiplex PCR, and its TCRdb copy is limited to in-frame clones, with some not included. The sample carries tens of thousands of clones, about 88% recorded once. Sequenced here: CD4+ T cells from peripheral blood mononuclear cells, sampled in the first trimester of pregnancy. The origin of the receptors is a female donor with multiple sclerosis, enrolled in a pregnancy study.

The chain recombines TRBV4-1 with TRBJ1-5, with 7 bases matching TRBD1. Germline V gives CDR1 MGHRA, CDR2 YSYEKL. V was clipped by 4 bases and J by 8 bases; unmatched bases: 14. The CDR3 has 16 residues. Here the CDR3 reads CASSPVPGQTGEPQHF. CDR3 DNA sequence: TGCGCCAGCAGCCCTGTTCCGGGACAGACCGGGGAGCCCCAGCATTTT.

The V call is TRBV14, the J call TRBJ1-2; D is undetermined. This CDR3 region has 13 residues. V was shortened by 1 base and J by 7 bases, with 10 bases between the two germline ends. Germline V gives CDR1 SGHDN, CDR2 FVKESK. CDR3 nucleotides: TGTGCCAGCAGCCAAGTGGCCGGGGTTGGCTACACCTTC. This sequence encodes CASSQVAGVGYTF.

The genes are TRBV14 and TRBJ2-1, with 8 bases lining up with TRBD2. This CDR3 is 15 amino acids long. The ends lost 1 base at V and 7 bases at J; junction bases unmatched: 6. Germline CDR1 SGHDN, CDR2 FVKESK. The CDR3 DNA reads TGTGCCAGCAGCCAAGCGGGAGGGCCGGGAAATGAGCAGTTCTTC. This encodes CASSQAGGPGNEQFF.

V and J are TRBV4-3 and TRBJ1-1; D is undetermined. The length of the CDR3 is 14 residues. V lost 0 bases, J lost 7 bases, and 12 bases lay in between. Germline CDR1 LGHNA, CDR2 YSLEER. The CDR3 is CASSQDSGLGEAFF. CDR3 bases: TGCGCCAGCAGCCAAGATTCGGGGTTGGGTGAAGCTTTCTTT.

The gene calls are TRBV7-2 and TRBJ1-2; no clear D gene. The V and J ends lost 5 bases and 8 bases respectively, with 12 bases between them. CDR3 length equals 12 residues. Germline V lookup: CDR1 SGHTA, CDR2 FQGNSA. Here the CDR3 reads CASSTDRLGYTF. Here the CDR3 DNA reads TGTGCCAGCAGCACAGACCGGTTAGGCTACACCTTC.

CDR3 nucleotide sequence: TGCGCCAGCAGCCAACCCCCAGGGGGAAGAAGCAATCAGCCCCAGCATTTT. Its translation: CASSQPPGGRSNQPQHF. The chain is built from TRBV4-1 and TRBJ1-5; 7 bases fit TRBD1. J gave up 1 base and V 2 bases, and 8 bases lay outside the gene matches. CDR1 and CDR2 (germline): MGHRA, YSYEKL. The length of the CDR3 is 17 residues.

The chain joins TRBV27 to TRBJ2-2; D is perhaps TRBD2 (5 bases). CDR1 and CDR2 (germline): MNHEY, SMNVEV (reference sequence). The CDR3 length is 15 residues. V gave up 5 bases and J gave up 6 bases, with 16 bases separating them. The CDR3 bases are TGTGCCAGCAGTCCAGACGGACTCCGGGCCGGGGAGCTGTTTTTT. Translating it yields CASSPDGLRAGELFF.

The V gene is TRBV5-1, the J gene TRBJ2-1; 10 nucleotides line up with TRBD2. V lost 4 bases to trimming and J lost 5 bases; unmatched junction nucleotides: 3. This CDR3 comprises 14 residues. Germline V gives CDR1 SGHRS, CDR2 YFSETQ. The chain's CDR3 is CASSMGTSDNEQFF. As DNA, the CDR3 is TGCGCCAGCAGCATGGGGACTAGCGACAATGAGCAGTTCTTC.

The V and J genes are TRBV6-6 and TRBJ1-4, with TRBD1 identical over 7 bases. The length of the CDR3 is 14 residues. The V and J ends lost 5 bases and 6 bases, in that order; junction bases with no gene match: 6. Germline CDR1 reads MNHNY; CDR2 reads SVGAGI (reference sequence). The CDR3 nucleotides are TGTGCCAGCAGTCTCAGGGGGTCCGATGAAAAACTGTTTTTT. Protein product: CASSLRGSDEKLFF.

This chain uses TRBV19 with TRBJ2-3; 11 bases agree with TRBD1. V trimming: 6 bases; J trimming: 3 bases; junction bases outside the gene matches: 8. Germline V lookup: CDR1 LNHDA, CDR2 SQIVND (reference sequence). This CDR3 is 16 amino acids long. The DNA for the CDR3 is TGTGCCAGTAGGAACCGTGGACAGGGGGCTACAGATACGCAGTATTTT. It codes for CASRNRGQGATDTQYF. Full variable domain (missing parts from reference TRBV19 and TRBJ2-3): DGGITQSPKYLFRKEGQNVTLSCEQNLNHDAMYWYRQDPGQGLRLIYYSQIVNDFQKGDIAEGYSVSREKKESFPLTVTSAQKNPTAFYLCASRNRGQGATDTQYFGPGTRLTVL.

The V and J genes are TRBV5-1 and TRBJ2-7; 14 bases agree with TRBD2. With V trimmed by 0 bases and J by 4 bases, 3 bases remained unmatched. Germline lookup yields CDR1 SGHRS and CDR2 YFSETQ. There are 16 residues in the CDR3. The CDR3 sequence is CASSLAGTSGSYEQYF. CDR3 nucleotides: TGCGCCAGCAGCTTGGCCGGGACTAGCGGGAGTTACGAGCAGTACTTC. Based on the CDR3 plus reference TRBV5-1 and TRBJ2-7, the full variable domain is KAGVTQTPRYLIKTRGQQVTLSCSPISGHRSVSWYQQTPGQGLQFLFEYFSETQRNKGNFPGRFSGRQFSNSRSEMNVSTLELGDSALYLCASSLAGTSGSYEQYFGPGTRLTVT.

This clone was counted a single time. The V call is TRBV9, the J call TRBJ2-7; 12 bases are a match to TRBD2. The CDR3 has 17 residues. V lost 2 bases and J lost 7; bases outside the gene matches: 13. Germline CDR1 and CDR2: SGDLS and YYNGEE. This chain's CDR3 is CASSVGLAGWNTEEQYF. In DNA, the CDR3 is TGTGCCAGCAGCGTTGGACTAGCGGGATGGAATACTGAAGAGCAGTACTTC.

The rearrangement links TRBV5-1 to TRBJ1-2; D might be TRBD1 (5 bases). The CDR3 covers 14 residues. CDR1 and CDR2 (germline): SGHRS, YFSETQ. V lost 7 bases to trimming and J lost 5 bases, with 18 bases between them. CDR3 in amino acids: CASSEGRGGYGYTF. DNA of the CDR3: TGCGCCAGCTCCGAGGGGCGGGGGGGATATGGCTACACCTTC.

The CDR3 sequence is CASSLRLGTGSTDTQYF. Here the CDR3 DNA reads TGCGCCAGCAGCCTTCGCCTCGGGACAGGGTCCACAGATACGCAGTATTTT. The chain combines TRBV4-1 with TRBJ2-3; 9 bases map to TRBD1. Trimming at V came to 4 bases and at J to 2 bases, leaving 10 bases not matched to a gene. Germline values: CDR1 MGHRA, CDR2 YSYEKL. The CDR3 runs to 17 residues.

The chain recombines TRBV6-1 with TRBJ1-1; 9 nucleotides match TRBD1. Germline V gene lookup returns CDR1 MNHNS and CDR2 SASEGT. V was pared by 4 bases and J by 10 bases, with 7 bases of the junction left unmatched. This CDR3 contains 13 residues. Here the CDR3 DNA reads TGTGCCAGCAGTGGGACAGGGGAAGCTAGAGCTTTCTTT. It yields the protein CASSGTGEARAFF.

The chain couples TRBV18 to TRBJ1-5, with TRBD1 matching over 7 bases. This CDR3 has 15 amino acids. Trimming at V came to 3 bases and at J to 0 bases, leaving 2 bases not matched to a gene. Germline loops: CDR1 KGHSH, CDR2 LQKENI. This chain's CDR3 is CASSPTGNSNQPQHF. CDR3 bases: TGTGCCAGCTCACCGACAGGGAATAGCAATCAGCCCCAGCATTTT.

The CDR3 protein is CASSFTGVTQYF. CDR3 nucleotide sequence: TGTGCCAGCAGTTTTACGGGGGTTACGCAGTATTTT. The rearrangement links TRBV28 to TRBJ2-3; the D gene is possibly TRBD2 (6 bases). Looked up from germline, CDR1 is MDHEN and CDR2 is SYDVKM. The CDR3 totals 12 residues. V shed 3 bases and J shed 8 bases, with 9 bases lying between them. Full variable domain (missing parts from reference TRBV28 and TRBJ2-3): DVKVTQSSRYLVKRTGEKVFLECVQDMDHENMFWYRQDPGLGLRLIYFSYDVKMKEKGDIPEGYSVSREKKERFSLILESASTNQTSMYLCASSFTGVTQYFGPGTRLTVL.

This chain connects TRBV28 to TRBJ2-1; TRBD2 aligns across 7 bases. This CDR3 is built from 16 residues. CDR1 and CDR2 (germline): MDHEN, SYDVKM. Losses at the gene ends were 5 bases for V and 3 bases for J; bases not matched to a gene: 10. CDR3 loop: CASSLGTIDGYNEQFF. Here the CDR3 DNA reads TGTGCCAGCAGTCTAGGGACTATAGACGGCTACAATGAGCAGTTCTTC.

J is TRBJ2-2 and V is TRBV19; possible D gene TRBD2, 5 bases. V was cut by 7 bases and J by 0 bases, with 9 bases left in between. The CDR3 has 14 amino acids. CDR1 is LNHDA and CDR2 is SQIVND in the germline V gene (reference sequence). The CDR3 DNA reads as TGTGCCAGTACCATGGAGGCGAACACCGGGGAGCTGTTTTTT. Protein sequence: CASTMEANTGELFF.

The J gene is TRBJ1-5, the V gene TRBV7-8, with D uncertain. In germline, CDR1 is SGHVS, CDR2 FQNEAQ. With 1 base removed from V and 3 bases from J, the gap between germline ends came to 16 bases. The CDR3 has 17 amino acids. The CDR3 DNA is TGTGCCAGCAGCTTAGTCGGGTCTGGCAGCGCCAATCAGCCCCAGCATTTT. It yields the protein CASSLVGSGSANQPQHF.

The chain has TRBV19 and TRBJ2-2, with TRBD1 as a possible D gene (5 bases). V was cut by 6 bases and J by 4 bases, with 15 bases left in between. This CDR3 region has 15 residues. Germline loops: CDR1 LNHDA, CDR2 SQIVND (reference sequence). The CDR3, as DNA: TGTGCCAGTAGCAACCCAGGGTTGGTCACCGGGGAGCTGTTTTTT. It codes for CASSNPGLVTGELFF.

This clone was detected once. The chain couples TRBV4-1 to TRBJ2-2, with D possibly matching TRBD2 (6 bases). Germline lookup yields CDR1 MGHRA and CDR2 YSYEKL. Trimming left V 5 bases short and J 5 bases short, with 15 bases between. The CDR3 runs 15 residues. In nucleotides, the CDR3 is TGCGCCAGCAGCGGCGGCTTTCGGGGGACCGGGGAGCTGTTTTTT. Amino acid sequence: CASSGGFRGTGELFF.

The chain employs TRBV19 and TRBJ1-2; weak D call: TRBD1 (6 bases). This CDR3 contains 15 residues. Between the trimmed V and J ends, which lost 7 bases and 7 bases, there was a span of 22 bases. The V gene's germline CDR1 is LNHDA and CDR2 SQIVND (reference sequence). The CDR3 DNA reads as TGTGCCAGTAAACCTAGCCCCGGCGGGGGCCGTGGCTACACCTTC. Protein sequence: CASKPSPGGGRGYTF.

This rearrangement joins TRBV14 to TRBJ1-1; maybe TRBD1 (5 bases). The CDR3 has 12 residues. Germline V gene sequence: CDR1 SGHDN, CDR2 FVKESK. V gave up 3 bases and J gave up 7 bases, with 9 bases separating them. The CDR3 bases are TGTGCCAGCAGCCAGCAGGGCTTTGAAGCTTTCTTT. Residues: CASSQQGFEAFF.

The chain uses TRBV5-1 and TRBJ1-1; the D is unclear. Germline V gene lookup returns CDR1 SGHRS and CDR2 YFSETQ. The ends were cut back, 1 base at V and 2 bases at J, with 12 bases in the middle. This CDR3 spans 15 amino acids. The CDR3 bases are TGCGCCAGCAGCTTGAGTGGGAGTGGAAACACTGAAGCTTTCTTT. Translation: CASSLSGSGNTEAFF.

The CDR3 sequence: CASSHTHDRVNTGELFF. The CDR3 region has the DNA TGTGCCAGCAGCCATACCCACGACAGGGTGAACACCGGGGAGCTGTTTTTT. The V and J genes are TRBV28 and TRBJ2-2, with 7 bases matching TRBD1. The CDR3 is 17 amino acids. Germline values: CDR1 MDHEN, CDR2 SYDVKM. J was trimmed by 1 base and V by 6 bases; bases with no gene match: 11.

This sequence joins TRBV18 and TRBJ1-2; TRBD1 might be the D (5 bases). The CDR3 spans 14 residues. Trimming cost V 3 bases and J 1 base, with 9 bases left between them. From germline, CDR1 is KGHSH and CDR2 LQKENI. CDR3 sequence (DNA): TGTGCCAGCTCACCTGCCAGGGATAACTATGGCTACACCTTC. It translates to CASSPARDNYGYTF.

The rearrangement uses TRBV6-1 and TRBJ2-7; D call uncertain. Trimming pared 6 bases from V and 9 bases from J, leaving 24 bases between. This CDR3 region has 15 residues. Germline values: CDR1 MNHNS, CDR2 SASEGT. CDR3 DNA: TGTGCCAGCAGGGCCCCGCAGGCGACGCTACGATGGCAGTACTTC. This encodes CASRAPQATLRWQYF.